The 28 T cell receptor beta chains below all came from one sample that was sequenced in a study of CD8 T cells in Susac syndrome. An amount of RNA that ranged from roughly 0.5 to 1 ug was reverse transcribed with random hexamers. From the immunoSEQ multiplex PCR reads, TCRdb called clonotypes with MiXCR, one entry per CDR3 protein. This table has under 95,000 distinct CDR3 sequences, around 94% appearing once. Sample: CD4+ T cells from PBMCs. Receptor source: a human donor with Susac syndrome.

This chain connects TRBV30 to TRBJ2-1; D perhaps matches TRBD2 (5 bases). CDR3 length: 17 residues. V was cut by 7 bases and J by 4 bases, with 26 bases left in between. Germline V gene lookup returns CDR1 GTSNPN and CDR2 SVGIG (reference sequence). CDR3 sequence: CASLNRGLPEDYNEQFF. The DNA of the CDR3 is TGTGCCTCCCTGAACCGCGGGCTACCTGAAGATTACAATGAGCAGTTCTTC.

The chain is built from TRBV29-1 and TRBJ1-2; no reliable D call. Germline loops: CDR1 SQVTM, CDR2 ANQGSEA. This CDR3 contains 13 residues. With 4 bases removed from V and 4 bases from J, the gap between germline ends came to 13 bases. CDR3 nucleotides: TGCAGCGTTGGCCTCCACGGAGGCTATGGCTACACCTTC. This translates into CSVGLHGGYGYTF.

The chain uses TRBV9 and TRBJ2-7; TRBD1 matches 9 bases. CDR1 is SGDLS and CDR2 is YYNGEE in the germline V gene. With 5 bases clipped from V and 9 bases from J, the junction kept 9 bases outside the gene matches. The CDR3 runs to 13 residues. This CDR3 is CASSLGTGSRQYF. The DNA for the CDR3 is TGTGCCAGCAGTCTTGGGACAGGGAGTCGGCAGTACTTC. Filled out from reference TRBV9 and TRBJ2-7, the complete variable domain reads DSGVTQTPKHLITATGQRVTLRCSPRSGDLSVYWYQQSLDQGLQFLIQYYNGEERAKGNILERFSAQQFPDLHSELNLSSLELGDSALYFCASSLGTGSRQYFGPGTRLTVT.

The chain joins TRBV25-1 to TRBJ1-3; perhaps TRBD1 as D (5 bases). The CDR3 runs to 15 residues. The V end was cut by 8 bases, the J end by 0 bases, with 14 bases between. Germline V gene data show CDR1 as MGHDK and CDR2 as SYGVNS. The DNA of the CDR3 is TGTGCCAGCCTAGCCGCCGGGGGCTCTGGAAACACCATATATTTT. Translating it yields CASLAAGGSGNTIYF. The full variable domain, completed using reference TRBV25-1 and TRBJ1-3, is EADIYQTPRYLVIGTGKKITLECSQTMGHDKMYWYQQDPGMELHLIHYSYGVNSTEKGDLSSESTVSRIRTEHFPLTLESARPSHTSQYLCASLAAGGSGNTIYFGEGSWLTVV.

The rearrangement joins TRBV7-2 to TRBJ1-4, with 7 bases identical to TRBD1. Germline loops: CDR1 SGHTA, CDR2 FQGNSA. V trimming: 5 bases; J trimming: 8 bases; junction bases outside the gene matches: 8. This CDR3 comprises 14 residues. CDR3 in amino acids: CASSLTGFPEKLFF. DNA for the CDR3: TGTGCCAGCAGCCTGACAGGGTTTCCCGAAAAACTGTTTTTT.

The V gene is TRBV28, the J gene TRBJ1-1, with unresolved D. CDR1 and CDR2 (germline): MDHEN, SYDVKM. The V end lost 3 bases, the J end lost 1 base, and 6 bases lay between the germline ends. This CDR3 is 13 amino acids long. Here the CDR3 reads CASSFEANTEAFF. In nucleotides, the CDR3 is TGTGCCAGCAGTTTTGAGGCGAACACTGAAGCTTTCTTT.

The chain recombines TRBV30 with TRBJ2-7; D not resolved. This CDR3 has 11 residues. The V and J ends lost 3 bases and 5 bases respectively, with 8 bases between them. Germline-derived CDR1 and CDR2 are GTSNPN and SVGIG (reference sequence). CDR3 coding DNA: TGTGCCTGGAGCCAGGCGGACGAGCAGTACTTC. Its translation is CAWSQADEQYF.

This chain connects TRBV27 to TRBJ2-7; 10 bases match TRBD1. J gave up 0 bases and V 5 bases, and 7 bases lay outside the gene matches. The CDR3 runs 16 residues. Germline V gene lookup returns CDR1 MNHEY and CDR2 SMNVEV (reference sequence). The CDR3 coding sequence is TGTGCCAGCAGTCTAAGACAGGGGGCGTACTCCTACGAGCAGTACTTC. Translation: CASSLRQGAYSYEQYF.

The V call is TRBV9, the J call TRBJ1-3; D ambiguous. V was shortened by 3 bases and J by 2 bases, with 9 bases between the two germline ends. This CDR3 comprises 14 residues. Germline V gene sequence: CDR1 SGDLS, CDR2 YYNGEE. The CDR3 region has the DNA TGTGCCAGCAGCGCGGCCAGCACTGGAAACACCATATATTTT. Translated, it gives CASSAASTGNTIYF.

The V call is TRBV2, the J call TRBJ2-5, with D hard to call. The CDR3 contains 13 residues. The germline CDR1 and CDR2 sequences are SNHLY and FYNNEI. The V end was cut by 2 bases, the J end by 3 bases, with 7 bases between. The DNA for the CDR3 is TGTGCCAGCAGTGAACAGGCAAAAGAGACCCAGTACTTC. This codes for CASSEQAKETQYF.

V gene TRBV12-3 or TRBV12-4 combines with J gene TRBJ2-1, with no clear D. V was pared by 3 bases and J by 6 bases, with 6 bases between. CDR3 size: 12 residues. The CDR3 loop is CASSFWTNEQFF. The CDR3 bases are TGTGCCAGCAGTTTTTGGACCAATGAGCAGTTCTTC.

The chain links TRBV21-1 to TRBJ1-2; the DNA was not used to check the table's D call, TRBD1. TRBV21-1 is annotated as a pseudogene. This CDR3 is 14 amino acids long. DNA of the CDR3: TGTGCCAGCAGCCGCGGGACAAGGGTTTATGGCTACACCTTC. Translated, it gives CASSRGTRVYGYTF.

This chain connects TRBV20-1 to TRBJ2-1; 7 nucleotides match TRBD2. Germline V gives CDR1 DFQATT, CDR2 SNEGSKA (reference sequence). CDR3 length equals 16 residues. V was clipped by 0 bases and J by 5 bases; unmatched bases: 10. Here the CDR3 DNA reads TGCAGTGCTAGAGACGCCCTCGGCGGGGGACACAATGAGCAGTTCTTC. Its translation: CSARDALGGGHNEQFF.

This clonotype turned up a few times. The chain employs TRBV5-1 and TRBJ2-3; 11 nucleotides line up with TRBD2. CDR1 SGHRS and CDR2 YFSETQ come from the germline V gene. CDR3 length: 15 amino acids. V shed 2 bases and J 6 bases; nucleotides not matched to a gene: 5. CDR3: CASSFLAGGLDTQYF. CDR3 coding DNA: TGCGCCAGCAGCTTCTTAGCGGGGGGGTTGGATACGCAGTATTTT.

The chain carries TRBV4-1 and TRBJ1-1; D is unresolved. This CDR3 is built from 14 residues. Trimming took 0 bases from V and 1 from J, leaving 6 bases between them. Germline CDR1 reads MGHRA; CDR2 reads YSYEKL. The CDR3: CASSQDMRNTEAFF. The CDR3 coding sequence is TGCGCCAGCAGCCAAGATATGAGGAACACTGAAGCTTTCTTT.

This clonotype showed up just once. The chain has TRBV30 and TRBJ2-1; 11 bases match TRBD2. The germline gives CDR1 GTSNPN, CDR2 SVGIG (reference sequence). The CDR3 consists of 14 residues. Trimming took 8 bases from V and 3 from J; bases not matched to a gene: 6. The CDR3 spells CAGLLAGDYNEQFF. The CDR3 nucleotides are TGTGCCGGATTACTAGCGGGAGACTACAATGAGCAGTTCTTC.

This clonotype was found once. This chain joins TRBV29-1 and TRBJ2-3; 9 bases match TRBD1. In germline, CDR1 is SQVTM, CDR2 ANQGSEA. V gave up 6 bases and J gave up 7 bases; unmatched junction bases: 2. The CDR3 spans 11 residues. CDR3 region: CSVDRGNTQYF. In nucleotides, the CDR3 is TGCAGCGTCGACAGGGGGAATACGCAGTATTTT.

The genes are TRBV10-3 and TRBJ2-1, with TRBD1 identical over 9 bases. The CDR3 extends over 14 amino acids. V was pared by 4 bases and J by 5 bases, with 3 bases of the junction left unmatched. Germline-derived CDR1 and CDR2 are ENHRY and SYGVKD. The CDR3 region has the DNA TGTGCCATCAGTGTACAGGGGGCCGACAATGAGCAGTTCTTC. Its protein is CAISVQGADNEQFF.

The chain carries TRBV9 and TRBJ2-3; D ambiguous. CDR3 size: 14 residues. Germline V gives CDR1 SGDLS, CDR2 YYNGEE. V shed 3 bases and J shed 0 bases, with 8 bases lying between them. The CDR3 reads CASSESSSTDTQYF. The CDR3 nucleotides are TGTGCCAGCAGCGAGAGTTCTAGCACAGATACGCAGTATTTT.

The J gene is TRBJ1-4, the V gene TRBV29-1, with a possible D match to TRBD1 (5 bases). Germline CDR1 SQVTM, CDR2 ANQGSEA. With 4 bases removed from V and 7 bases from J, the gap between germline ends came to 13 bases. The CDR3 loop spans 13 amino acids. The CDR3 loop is CSVGPKRGEKLFF. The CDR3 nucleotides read TGCAGCGTTGGACCTAAGAGGGGTGAAAAACTGTTTTTT.

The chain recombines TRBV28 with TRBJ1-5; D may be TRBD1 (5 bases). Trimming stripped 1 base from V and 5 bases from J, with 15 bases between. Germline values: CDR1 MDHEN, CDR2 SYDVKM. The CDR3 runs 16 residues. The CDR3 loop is CASSLLSNRGDQPQHF. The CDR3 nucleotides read TGTGCCAGCAGTTTATTATCTAACCGGGGGGATCAGCCCCAGCATTTT.

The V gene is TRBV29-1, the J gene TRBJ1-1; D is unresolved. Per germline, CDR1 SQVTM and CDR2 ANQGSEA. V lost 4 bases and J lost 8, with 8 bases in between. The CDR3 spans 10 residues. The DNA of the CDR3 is TGCAGCGTTGGGAACTTAGAAGCTTTCTTT. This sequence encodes CSVGNLEAFF.

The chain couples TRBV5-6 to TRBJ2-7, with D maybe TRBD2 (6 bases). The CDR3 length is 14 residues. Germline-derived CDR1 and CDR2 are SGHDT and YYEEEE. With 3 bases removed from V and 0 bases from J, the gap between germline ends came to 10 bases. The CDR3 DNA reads TGTGCCAGCAGCTCCCTGGAGGGCTCCTACGAGCAGTACTTC. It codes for CASSSLEGSYEQYF.

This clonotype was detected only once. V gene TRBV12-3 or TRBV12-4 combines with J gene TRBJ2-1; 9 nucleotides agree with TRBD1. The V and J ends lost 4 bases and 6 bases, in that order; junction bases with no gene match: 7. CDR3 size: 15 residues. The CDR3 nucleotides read TGTGCCAGCAGTTCCAGGACAGGGGTGACCAATGAGCAGTTCTTC. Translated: CASSSRTGVTNEQFF.

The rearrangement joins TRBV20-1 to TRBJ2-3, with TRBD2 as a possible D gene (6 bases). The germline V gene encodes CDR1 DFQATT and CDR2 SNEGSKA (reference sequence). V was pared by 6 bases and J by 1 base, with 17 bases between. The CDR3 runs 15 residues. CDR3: CSAKIPGLRTDTQYF. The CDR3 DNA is TGCAGTGCCAAGATTCCGGGACTCCGCACAGATACGCAGTATTTT.

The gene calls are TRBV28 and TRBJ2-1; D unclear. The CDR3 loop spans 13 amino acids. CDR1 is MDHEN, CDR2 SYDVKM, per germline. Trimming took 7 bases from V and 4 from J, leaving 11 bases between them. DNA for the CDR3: TGTGCCAGCAAGGATCTATCGTACAATGAGCAGTTCTTC. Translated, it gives CASKDLSYNEQFF.

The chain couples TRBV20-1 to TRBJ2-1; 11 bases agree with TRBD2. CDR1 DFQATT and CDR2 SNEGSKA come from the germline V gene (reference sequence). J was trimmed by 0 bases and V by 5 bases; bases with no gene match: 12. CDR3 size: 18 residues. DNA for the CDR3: TGCAGTGCTCCTCCGGGACTAGCGGAATTAAGCTCCTACAATGAGCAGTTCTTC. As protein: CSAPPGLAELSSYNEQFF.

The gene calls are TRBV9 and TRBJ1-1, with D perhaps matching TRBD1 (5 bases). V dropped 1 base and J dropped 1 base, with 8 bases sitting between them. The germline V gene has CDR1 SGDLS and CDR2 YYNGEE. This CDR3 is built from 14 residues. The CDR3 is CASSVIGQNTEAFF. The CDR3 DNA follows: TGTGCCAGCAGCGTAATCGGACAGAACACTGAAGCTTTCTTT.